The sequence of this T cell receptor (beta chain) was determined in a study of T cells in Graves' hyperthyroidism and ophthalmopathy (dated by TCRdb to about 2019). For the wider study: Peripheral blood samples were taken at the time of initial diagnosis, prior to any treatment. To identify TCR V-J signatures that set the groups apart, the researchers used a discovery cohort of about a hundred patients, made up of 43 with Graves' ophthalmopathy and some 56 with stable Graves' hyperthyroidism. TCR Vbeta CDR3 sequencing of roughly 140 peripheral blood samples (fewer than 45 ophthalmopathy, 75 to 80 hyperthyroidism and around 17 progressor patients) is reported in the paper. Thyroid tissue and blood T-cell repertoires from six Graves' hyperthyroidism patients were also compared in the study. Once sampling was done, hyperthyroidism patients were given methimazole at a starting dose of 30 mg daily, whereas ophthalmopathy patients were given high-dose intravenous methylprednisolone. Prospective prediction of ophthalmopathy was tested in an independent validation cohort of some 19 hyperthyroidism patients and some 17 patients who later progressed to ophthalmopathy. The roughly 91 discovery patients were randomly divided into training and test sets at a 7:3 ratio.

Amplification of TCR beta CDR3 regions was carried out from RNA transcripts. A first-round RT-PCR of the TCR CDR3 used the HTBI primer set with the Qiagen OneStep RT-PCR kit. The libraries were constructed in a second round of multiplex PCR and then size-selected and purified. The libraries were sequenced on an Illumina HiSeq2000 using paired-end 100 bp reads. Turning to the authors' computational methods: SOAPnuke was used to process the raw data, throwing out any read that contained adapters or uncalled bases, had a mean Phred below 15, or lacked an exact constant-primer or identifier match. COPE v1.2.5 was used to merge the high-quality paired reads, and each unique nucleotide sequence was defined as a clonotype. Clonotypes were aligned to IMGT TRBV, TRBD and TRBJ reference segments using MiTCR v1.1. The analysis was restricted to V-J combinations with a frequency above 0.0001, which together covered 99.2% of the repertoires. The TCS score was defined as F50 (clonal expansion) divided by E x V (chaos), with BLOSUM62-based TCRdist calculated between CDR3 peptides within each V-J. Welch's t-statistics and random forest reduced roughly 530 V-J features to 13, which were used in a naive Bayes classifier (R e1071). The public reads were run again by TCRdb, first through fastp at Q25 and then through MiXCR, and only productive beta chains were kept. Every CDR3 protein is listed once, alongside the most common genes and DNA of its rows. None of the V and J calls come from the authors' own analysis; TCRdb made them. The sample table records roughly 510,000 distinct CDR3 sequences; less than 25% of these occur just once. The ten biggest clones cover less than 30% of the sample.

From the cysteine through the phenylalanine, the CDR3 covers 15 amino acids. Only the CDR3 portion is preserved as DNA: 45 bases, with reading frame beginning at the first base. CDR1 SGHRS and CDR2 YFSETQ were looked up in the germline V gene. Deletion took 5 bases off V and 3 bases off J, with a span of 17 bases between the germline ends. Beyond this particular receptor, the publication reports: No statistical method was used to set the sample size in advance, and investigators knew the group allocation. A model built on a 13 V-J signature distinguished ophthalmopathy from stable hyperthyroidism, reaching 87.88% sensitivity and under 84% specificity in cross-validation and 80%/75% in testing. During validation, the model predicted progression to ophthalmopathy a median of approximately six months ahead of onset, with around 70% sensitivity and around 72% specificity. Most expanded thyroid clonotypes (frequency above 0.001) were also detected in blood, suggesting blood repertoires may reflect thyroid immune responses.

Stable Graves' hyperthyroidism was defined as the absence of progression to ophthalmopathy over 18 months of follow-up. Hyperthyroidism patients were newly diagnosed, with disease duration under 2 months, and aged 18 to 65 years. Patients with uncontrolled infections, other autoimmune diseases, pregnancy or lactation were excluded. Diagnoses were established on the basis of clinical symptoms, serum thyroxine and TRAb, thyroid ultrasound, and orbital computed tomography. PBMCs were isolated from 10 ml of fresh peripheral blood by Ficoll-Paque density gradient centrifugation. Total RNA was extracted with Trizol reagent, and quality was checked on an Agilent 2100 Bioanalyzer. On this clonotype: There is no known antigen for this receptor. The input lacks base qualities; no much larger clone sits a single base away.

This sequence was found in a man aged 18 to 29 with Graves' hyperthyroidism. The material sequenced was blood. Here the chain combines TRBV5-1 and TRBJ1-1, with a weak D call of TRBD1 (6 bases match). The encoded CDR3 is CASSHSQGTHTEAFF. In nucleotides, the sequence is TGCGCCAGCAGTCATTCTCAGGGGACCCACACTGAAGCTTTCTTT.